The sequence of this TCR beta chain was determined in a study of T cells after posttransplantation cyclophosphamide. This CDR3 region has 12 residues. Trimming shortened V by 7 bases and J by 5 bases, and 12 bases separated the two germline ends. Germline V gene lookup returns CDR1 SEHNR and CDR2 FQNEAQ (reference sequence). Produced via immunoSEQ multiplex PCR; TCRdb's table is partial and in-frame only. This sample yields roughly 30,000 clones, of which 75% to 95% are seen a single time; 0.24% belongs to the top ten. The naive gate required viable CD3+CD4+ or CD3+CD8+ cells with CCR7+CD45RA+CD45RO-CD95-CD27+CD28+ phenotype.

The sample comprised naive CD4+ T cells sorted from PBMCs. The source of this sequence is a woman aged 55-70 years in good health, CMV-negative, and a related stem cell transplant donor. J is TRBJ2-7 and V is TRBV7-9; D possibly corresponds to TRBD2 (5 bases). This chain's CDR3 is CASTLAQNEQYF. The CDR3 region has the DNA TGTGCCAGCACCCTAGCCCAAAACGAGCAGTACTTC.